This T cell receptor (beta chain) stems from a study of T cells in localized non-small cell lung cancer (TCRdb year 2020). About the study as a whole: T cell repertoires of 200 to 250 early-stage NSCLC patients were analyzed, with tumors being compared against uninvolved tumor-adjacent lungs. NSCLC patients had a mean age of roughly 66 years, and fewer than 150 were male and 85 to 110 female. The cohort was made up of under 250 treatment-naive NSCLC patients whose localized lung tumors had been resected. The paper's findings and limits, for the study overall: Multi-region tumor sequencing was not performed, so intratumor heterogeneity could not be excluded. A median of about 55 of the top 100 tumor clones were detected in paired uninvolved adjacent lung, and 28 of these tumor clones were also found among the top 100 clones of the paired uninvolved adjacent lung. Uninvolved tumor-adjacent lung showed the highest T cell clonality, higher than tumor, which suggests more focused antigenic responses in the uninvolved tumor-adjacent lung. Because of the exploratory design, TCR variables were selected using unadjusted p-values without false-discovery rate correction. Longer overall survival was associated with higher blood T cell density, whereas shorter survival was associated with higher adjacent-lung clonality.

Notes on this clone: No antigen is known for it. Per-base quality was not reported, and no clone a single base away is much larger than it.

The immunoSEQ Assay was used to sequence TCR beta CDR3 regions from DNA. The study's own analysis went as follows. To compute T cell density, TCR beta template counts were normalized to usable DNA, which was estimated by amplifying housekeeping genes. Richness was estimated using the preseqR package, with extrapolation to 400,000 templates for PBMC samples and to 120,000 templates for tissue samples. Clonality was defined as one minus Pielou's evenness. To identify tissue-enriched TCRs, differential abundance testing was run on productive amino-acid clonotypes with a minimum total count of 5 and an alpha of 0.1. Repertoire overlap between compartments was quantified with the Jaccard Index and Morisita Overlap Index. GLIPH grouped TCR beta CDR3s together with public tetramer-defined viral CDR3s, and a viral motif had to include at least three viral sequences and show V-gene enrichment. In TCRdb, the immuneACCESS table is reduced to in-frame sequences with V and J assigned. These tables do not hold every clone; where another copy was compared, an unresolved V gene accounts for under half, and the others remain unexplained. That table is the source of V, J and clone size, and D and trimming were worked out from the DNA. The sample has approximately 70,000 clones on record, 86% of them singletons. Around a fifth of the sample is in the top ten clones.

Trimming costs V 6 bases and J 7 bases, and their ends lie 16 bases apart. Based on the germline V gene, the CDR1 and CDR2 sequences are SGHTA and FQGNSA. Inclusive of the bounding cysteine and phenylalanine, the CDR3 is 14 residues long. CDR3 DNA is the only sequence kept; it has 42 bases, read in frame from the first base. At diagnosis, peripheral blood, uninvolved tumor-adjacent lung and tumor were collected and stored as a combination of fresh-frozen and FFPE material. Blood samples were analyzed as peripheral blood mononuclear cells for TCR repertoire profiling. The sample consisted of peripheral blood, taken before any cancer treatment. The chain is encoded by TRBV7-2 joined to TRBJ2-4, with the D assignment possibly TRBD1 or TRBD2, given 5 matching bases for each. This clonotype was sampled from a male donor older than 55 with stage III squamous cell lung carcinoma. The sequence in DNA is TGTGCCAGCAGTCCGGGTGGGGGAGCGAACATTCAGTACTTC. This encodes CASSPGGGANIQYF.